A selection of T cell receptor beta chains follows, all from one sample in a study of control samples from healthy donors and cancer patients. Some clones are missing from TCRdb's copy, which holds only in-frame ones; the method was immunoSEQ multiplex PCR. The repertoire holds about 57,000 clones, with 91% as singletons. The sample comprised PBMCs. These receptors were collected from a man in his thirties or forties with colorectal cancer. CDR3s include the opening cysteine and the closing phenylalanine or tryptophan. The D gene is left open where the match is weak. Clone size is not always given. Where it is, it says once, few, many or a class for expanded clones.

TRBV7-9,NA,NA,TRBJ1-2,CASSPQGGQVLANYGYTF,TGTGCCAGCAGCCCGCAGGGTGGGCAGGTCCTAGCTAACTATGGCTACACCTTC
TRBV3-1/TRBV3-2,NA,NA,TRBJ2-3,CASSHKASSSTDTQYF,TGTGCCAGCAGCCACAAGGCTAGCTCCAGCACAGATACGCAGTATTTT
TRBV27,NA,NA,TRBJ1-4,CASSSLSGAKVKPLFF,TGTGCCAGCAGTTCTCTGAGTGGGGCGAAGGTTAAGCCTCTGTTTTTT
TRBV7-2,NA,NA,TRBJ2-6,CASSRDISGANVLTF,TGTGCCAGCAGTAGGGACATCTCTGGGGCCAACGTCCTGACTTTC
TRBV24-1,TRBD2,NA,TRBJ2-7,CATQRGDYYEQYF,TGTGCCACCCAGCGGGGGGATTATTACGAGCAGTACTTC
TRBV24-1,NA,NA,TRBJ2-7,CATSDGGAYEQYF,TGTGCCACCAGTGACGGGGGCGCGTACGAGCAGTACTTC
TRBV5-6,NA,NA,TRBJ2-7,CASSLVGGEQYF,TGTGCCAGCAGCTTGGTTGGGGGCGAGCAGTACTTC
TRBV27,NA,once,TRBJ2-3,CASSFTGTKGSDTQYF,TGTGCCAGCAGTTTTACCGGGACGAAAGGCTCAGATACGCAGTATTTT
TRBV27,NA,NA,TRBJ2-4,CASSTRGGARAKNIQYF,TGTGCCAGCAGTACTCGAGGGGGGGCGCGGGCCAAAAACATTCAGTACTTC
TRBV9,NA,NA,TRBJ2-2,CASSVVNGELFF,TGTGCCAGCAGCGTAGTTAACGGGGAGCTGTTTTTT
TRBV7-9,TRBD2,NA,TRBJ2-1,CASSLGEGTTYNEQFF,TGTGCCAGCAGCTTAGGGGAGGGGACTACGTACAATGAGCAGTTCTTC
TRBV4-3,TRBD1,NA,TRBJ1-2,CASSQDRTGPPGYGYTF,TGCGCCAGCAGCCAAGATAGGACAGGCCCGCCGGGCTATGGCTACACCTTC
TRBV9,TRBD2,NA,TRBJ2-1,CASSVAVTSHDNEQFF,TGTGCCAGCAGCGTAGCAGTGACTAGCCACGACAATGAGCAGTTCTTC
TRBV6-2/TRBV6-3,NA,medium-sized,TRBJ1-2,CASSPQDNYGYTF,TGTGCCAGCAGTCCGCAAGATAACTATGGCTACACCTTC
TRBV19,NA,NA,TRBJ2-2,CASTSLRGNTGELFF,TGTGCCAGTACCTCCCTAAGGGGAAACACCGGGGAGCTGTTTTTT
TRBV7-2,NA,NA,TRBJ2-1,CASSSRSSYNEQFF,TGTGCCAGCAGCTCTAGGAGCTCCTACAATGAGCAGTTCTTC
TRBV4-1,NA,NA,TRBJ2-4,CASSQVAEKKDRNIQYF,TGCGCCAGCAGCCAAGTTGCCGAGAAGAAGGACAGAAACATTCAGTACTTC
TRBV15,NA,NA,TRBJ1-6,CATSRDIGVYSPLHF,TGTGCCACCAGCAGAGATATTGGCGTATATTCACCCCTCCACTTT
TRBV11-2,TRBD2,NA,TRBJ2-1,CASSQLTSGGNEQFF,TGTGCCAGCAGCCAGCTAACTAGCGGGGGGAATGAGCAGTTCTTC
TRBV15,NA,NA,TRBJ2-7,CATSRGYGRLAYEQYF,TGTGCCACCAGCAGAGGCTATGGGCGGCTAGCCTACGAGCAGTACTTC
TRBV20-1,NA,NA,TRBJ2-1,CSASTQAYYNEQFF,TGCAGTGCTAGTACACAGGCGTACTACAATGAGCAGTTCTTC
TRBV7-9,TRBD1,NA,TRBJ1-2,CASSSPDRGLEIYGYTF,TGTGCCAGCAGCTCCCCGGACAGGGGCCTCGAGATATATGGCTACACCTTC
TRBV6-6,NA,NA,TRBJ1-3,CATQPRTVGNTIYF,TGTGCCACCCAGCCCCGGACAGTAGGAAACACCATATATTTT
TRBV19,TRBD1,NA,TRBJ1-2,CASTDREFYGYTF,TGTGCCAGTACTGACAGGGAATTCTATGGCTACACCTTC
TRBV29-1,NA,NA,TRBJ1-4,CSVLIGSNEKLFF,TGCAGCGTACTTATAGGTAGTAATGAAAAACTGTTTTTT